The T cell receptor (beta chain) under discussion was sequenced for a study of blood T cell repertoires in COVID-19. About the study: The study drew acute and convalescent COVID-19 samples from the United States, Italy and Spain. In each case, the material was cDNA or gDNA derived from T cells, B-cell-depleted T cells, or PBMCs.

Seattle researchers signed up patients amid active infection and tracked them longitudinally. In the authors' workflow: Counts of nucleated cells, estimated from reference gene primer amplification, were obtained. The table came from immunoSEQ multiplex PCR; TCRdb's copy has only in-frame clones and leaves some out. That table furnishes V, J and clone size, whereas the DNA furnished D and trimming. This table holds 390,000 or so clones, more than 75% found once. This receptor was taken from a woman under 40 with COVID-19, enrolled during active disease. Sequencing used peripheral blood.

As DNA, the CDR3 is TGTGCCAGCAGGGTAGCGGCGTACAATGAGCAGTTCTTC. Residues: CASRVAAYNEQFF. This chain joins TRBV2 and TRBJ2-1, with D tentatively TRBD2 (6 bases). CDR1 is SNHLY and CDR2 is FYNNEI in the germline V gene. The germline V and J ends were trimmed by 6 bases and 4 bases, with 10 bases remaining between them. This CDR3 has 13 amino acids.